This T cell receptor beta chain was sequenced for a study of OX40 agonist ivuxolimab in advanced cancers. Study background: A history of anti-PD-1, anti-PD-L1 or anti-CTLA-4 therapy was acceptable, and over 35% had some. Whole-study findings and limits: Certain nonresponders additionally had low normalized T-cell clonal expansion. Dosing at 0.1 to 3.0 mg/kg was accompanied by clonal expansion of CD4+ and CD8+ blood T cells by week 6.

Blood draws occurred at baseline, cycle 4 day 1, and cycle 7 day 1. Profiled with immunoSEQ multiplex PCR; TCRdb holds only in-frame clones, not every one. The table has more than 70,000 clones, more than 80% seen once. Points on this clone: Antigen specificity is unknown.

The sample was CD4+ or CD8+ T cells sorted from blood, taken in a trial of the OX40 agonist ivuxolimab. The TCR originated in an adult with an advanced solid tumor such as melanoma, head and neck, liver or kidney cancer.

The CDR3 DNA follows: TGTGCCAGCAGCGTGGGACTAGCGGGAGCATGGGAGCAGTACTTC. The encoded protein is CASSVGLAGAWEQYF. This rearrangement joins TRBV11-2 to TRBJ2-7, with 14 bases fitting TRBD2. After removal of 5 bases from V and 7 bases from J, the junction contained 7 bases not matched to a gene. CDR1 and CDR2 from the germline V gene are SGHAT and FQNNGV. This CDR3 spans 15 amino acids.